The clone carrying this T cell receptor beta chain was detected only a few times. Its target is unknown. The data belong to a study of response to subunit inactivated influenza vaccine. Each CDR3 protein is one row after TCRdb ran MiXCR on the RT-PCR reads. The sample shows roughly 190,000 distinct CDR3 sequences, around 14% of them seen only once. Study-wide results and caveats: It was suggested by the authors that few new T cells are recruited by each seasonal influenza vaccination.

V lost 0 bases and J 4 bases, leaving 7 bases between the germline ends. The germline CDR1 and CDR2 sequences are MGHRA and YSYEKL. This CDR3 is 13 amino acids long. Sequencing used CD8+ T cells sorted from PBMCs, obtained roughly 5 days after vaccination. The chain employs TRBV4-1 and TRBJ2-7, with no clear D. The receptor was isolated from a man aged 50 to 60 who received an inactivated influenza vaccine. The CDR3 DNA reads TGCGCCAGCAGCCAAGATATGCCGTACGAGCAGTACTTC. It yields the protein CASSQDMPYEQYF.